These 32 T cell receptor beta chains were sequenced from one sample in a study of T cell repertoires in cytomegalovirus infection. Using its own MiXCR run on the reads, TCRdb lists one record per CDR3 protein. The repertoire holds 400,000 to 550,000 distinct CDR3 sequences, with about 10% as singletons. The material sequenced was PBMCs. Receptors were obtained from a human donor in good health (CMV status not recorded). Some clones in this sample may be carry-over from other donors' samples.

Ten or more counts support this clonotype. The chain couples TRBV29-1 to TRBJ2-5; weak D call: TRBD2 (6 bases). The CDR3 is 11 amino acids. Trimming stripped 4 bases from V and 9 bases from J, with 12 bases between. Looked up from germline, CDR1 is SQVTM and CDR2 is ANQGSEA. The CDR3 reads CSVGGWEAQYF. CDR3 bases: TGCAGCGTTGGAGGATGGGAGGCCCAGTACTTC.

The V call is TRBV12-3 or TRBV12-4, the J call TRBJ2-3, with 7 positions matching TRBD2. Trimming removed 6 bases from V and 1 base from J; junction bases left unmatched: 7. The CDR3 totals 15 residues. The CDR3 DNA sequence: TGTGCCAGCAGCATCACCGCGGGGGGCACAGATACGCAGTATTTT. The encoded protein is CASSITAGGTDTQYF.

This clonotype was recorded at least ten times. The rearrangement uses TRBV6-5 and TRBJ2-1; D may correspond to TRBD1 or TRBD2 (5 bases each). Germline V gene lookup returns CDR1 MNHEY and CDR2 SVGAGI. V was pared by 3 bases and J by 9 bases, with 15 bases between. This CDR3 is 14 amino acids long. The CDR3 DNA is TGTGCCAGCAGTTATGGGGGAATAGTGGCTGAGCAGTTCTTC. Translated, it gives CASSYGGIVAEQFF.

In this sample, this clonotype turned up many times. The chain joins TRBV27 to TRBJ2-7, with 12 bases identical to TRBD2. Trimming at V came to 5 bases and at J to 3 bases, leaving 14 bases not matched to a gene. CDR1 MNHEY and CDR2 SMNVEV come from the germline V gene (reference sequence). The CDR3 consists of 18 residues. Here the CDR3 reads CASSGGTGTSGQLYEQYF. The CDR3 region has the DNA TGTGCCAGCAGTGGTGGAACAGGGACTAGCGGGCAACTCTACGAGCAGTACTTC.

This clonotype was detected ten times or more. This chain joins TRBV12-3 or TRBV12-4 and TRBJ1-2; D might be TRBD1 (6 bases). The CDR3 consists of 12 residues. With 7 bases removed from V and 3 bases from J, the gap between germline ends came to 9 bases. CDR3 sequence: CASTRTDYGYTF. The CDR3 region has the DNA TGTGCCAGCACCCGGACAGACTATGGCTACACCTTC.

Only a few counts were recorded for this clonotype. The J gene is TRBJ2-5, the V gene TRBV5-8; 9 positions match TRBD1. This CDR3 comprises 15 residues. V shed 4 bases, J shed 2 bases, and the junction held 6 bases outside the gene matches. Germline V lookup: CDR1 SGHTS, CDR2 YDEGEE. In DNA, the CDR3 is TGTGCCAGCAGCGCCCGGGACAGGGTTCAAGAGACCCAGTACTTC. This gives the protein CASSARDRVQETQYF.

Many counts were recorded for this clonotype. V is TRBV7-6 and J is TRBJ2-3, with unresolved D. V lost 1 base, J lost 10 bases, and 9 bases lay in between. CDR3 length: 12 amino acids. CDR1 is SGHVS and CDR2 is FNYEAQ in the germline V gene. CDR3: CASSLDPLAQYF. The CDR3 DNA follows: TGTGCCAGCAGCTTAGACCCCCTGGCGCAGTATTTT.

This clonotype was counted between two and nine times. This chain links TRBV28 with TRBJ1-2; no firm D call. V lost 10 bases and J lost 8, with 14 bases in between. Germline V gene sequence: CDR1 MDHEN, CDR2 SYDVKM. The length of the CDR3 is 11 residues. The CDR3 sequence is CAIRTGWGYTF. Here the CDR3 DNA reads TGTGCCATCCGAACGGGGTGGGGCTACACCTTC.

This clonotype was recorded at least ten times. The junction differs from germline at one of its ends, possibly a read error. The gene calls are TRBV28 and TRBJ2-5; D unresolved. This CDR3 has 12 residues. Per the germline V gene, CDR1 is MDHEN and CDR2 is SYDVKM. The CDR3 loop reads CASRLSQETQYF. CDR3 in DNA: TGTGCCAGCAGGTTATCCCAAGAGACCCAGTACTTC.

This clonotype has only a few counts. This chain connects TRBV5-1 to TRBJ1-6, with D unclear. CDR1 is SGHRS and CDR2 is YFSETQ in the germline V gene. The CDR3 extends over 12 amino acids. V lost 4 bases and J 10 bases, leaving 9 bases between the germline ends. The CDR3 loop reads CASSPGRSPLHF. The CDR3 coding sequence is TGCGCCAGCAGCCCCGGACGGTCACCCCTCCACTTT.

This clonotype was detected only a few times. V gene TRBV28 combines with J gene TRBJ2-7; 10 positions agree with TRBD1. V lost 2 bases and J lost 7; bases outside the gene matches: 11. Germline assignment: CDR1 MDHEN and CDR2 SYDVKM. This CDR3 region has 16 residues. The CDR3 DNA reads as TGTGCCAGCAGTTTAAGTATGCCGGGACAGGGGTGGGAGCAGTACTTC. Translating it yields CASSLSMPGQGWEQYF.

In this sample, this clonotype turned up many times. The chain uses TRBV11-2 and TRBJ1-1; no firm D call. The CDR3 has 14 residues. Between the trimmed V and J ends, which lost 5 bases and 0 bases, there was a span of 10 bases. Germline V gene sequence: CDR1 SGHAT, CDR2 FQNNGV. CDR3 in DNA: TGTGCCAGCAGCAGACGGACGCTGAACACTGAAGCTTTCTTT. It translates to CASSRRTLNTEAFF.

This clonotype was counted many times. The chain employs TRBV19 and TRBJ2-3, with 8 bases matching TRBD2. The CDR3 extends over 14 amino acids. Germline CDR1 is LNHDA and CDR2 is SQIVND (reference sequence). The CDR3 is CASKVRGGTDTQYF. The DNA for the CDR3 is TGTGCGTCAAAAGTGCGGGGGGGCACAGATACGCAGTATTTT.

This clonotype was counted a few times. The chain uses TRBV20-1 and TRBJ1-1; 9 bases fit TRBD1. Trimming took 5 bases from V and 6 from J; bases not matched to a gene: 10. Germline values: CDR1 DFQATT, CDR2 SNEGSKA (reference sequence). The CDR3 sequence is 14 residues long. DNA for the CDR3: TGCAGTGCTGGGACCGGGACAGGGTGGTCTGAAGCTTTCTTT. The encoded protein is CSAGTGTGWSEAFF.

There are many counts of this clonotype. CDR3 amino acids: CASSVVRTGYTDTQYF. In DNA form, the CDR3 reads TGTGCCAGCAGTGTTGTTCGGACAGGGTATACAGATACGCAGTATTTT. The chain uses TRBV2 and TRBJ2-3; the match to TRBD1 covers 8 bases. The CDR3 is made up of 16 amino acids. Trimming cost V 4 bases and J 3 bases; bases outside gene matches: 9. Germline CDR1 is SNHLY and CDR2 is FYNNEI.

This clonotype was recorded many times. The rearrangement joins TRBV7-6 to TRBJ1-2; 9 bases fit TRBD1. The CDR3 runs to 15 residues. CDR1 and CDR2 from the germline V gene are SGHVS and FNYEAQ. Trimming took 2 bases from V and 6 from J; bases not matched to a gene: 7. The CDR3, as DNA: TGTGCCAGCAGCTTAAATTGGGACAGGGTGGATGGCTACACCTTC. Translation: CASSLNWDRVDGYTF.

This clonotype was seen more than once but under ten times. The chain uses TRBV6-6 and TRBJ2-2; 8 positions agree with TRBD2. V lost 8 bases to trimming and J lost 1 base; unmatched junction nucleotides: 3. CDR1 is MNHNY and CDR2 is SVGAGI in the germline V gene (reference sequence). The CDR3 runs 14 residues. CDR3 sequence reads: CASGGLVNTGELFF. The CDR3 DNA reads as TGTGCCAGCGGGGGACTAGTGAACACCGGGGAGCTGTTTTTT.

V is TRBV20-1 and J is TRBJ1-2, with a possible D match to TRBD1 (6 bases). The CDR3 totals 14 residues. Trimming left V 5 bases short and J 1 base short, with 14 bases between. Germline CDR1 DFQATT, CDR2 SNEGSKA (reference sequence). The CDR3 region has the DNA TGCAGTGCTGACGACGACAGGAATAACTATGGCTACACCTTC. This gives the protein CSADDDRNNYGYTF.

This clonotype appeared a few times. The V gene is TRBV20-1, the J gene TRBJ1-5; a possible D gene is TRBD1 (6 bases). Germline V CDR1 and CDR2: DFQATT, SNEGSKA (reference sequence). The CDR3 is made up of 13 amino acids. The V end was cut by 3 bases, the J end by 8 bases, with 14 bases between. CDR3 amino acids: CSARLGGLKPQHF. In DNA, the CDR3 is TGCAGTGCTAGGTTAGGGGGTCTTAAGCCCCAGCATTTT.

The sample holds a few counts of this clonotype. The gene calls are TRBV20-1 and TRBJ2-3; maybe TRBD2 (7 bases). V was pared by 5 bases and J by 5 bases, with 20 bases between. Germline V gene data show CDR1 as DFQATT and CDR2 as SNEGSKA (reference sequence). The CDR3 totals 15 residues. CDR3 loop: CSAPLKGGPLDTQYF. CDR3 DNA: TGCAGTGCTCCTCTAAAGGGGGGGCCTTTAGATACGCAGTATTTT.

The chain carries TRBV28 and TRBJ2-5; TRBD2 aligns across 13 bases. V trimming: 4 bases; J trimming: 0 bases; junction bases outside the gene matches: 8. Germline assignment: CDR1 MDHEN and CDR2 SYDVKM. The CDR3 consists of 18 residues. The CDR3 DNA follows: TGTGCCAGCAGTTCGGGACTAGCGGGACTGGAGTACCAAGAGACCCAGTACTTC. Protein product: CASSSGLAGLEYQETQYF.

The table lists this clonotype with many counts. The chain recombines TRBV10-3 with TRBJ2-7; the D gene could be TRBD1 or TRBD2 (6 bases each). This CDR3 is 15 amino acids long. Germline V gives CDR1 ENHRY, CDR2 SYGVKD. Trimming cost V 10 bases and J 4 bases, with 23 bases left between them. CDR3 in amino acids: CASQGGEGQRYEQYF. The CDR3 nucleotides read TGTGCCAGCCAGGGAGGAGAGGGACAACGTTACGAGCAGTACTTC.

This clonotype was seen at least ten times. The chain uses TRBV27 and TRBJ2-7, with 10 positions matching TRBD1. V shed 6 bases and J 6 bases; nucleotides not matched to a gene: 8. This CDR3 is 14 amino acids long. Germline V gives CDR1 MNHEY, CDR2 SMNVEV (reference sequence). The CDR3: CASSQGTGEFEQYF. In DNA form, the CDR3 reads TGTGCCAGCAGCCAGGGGACAGGGGAGTTCGAGCAGTACTTC.

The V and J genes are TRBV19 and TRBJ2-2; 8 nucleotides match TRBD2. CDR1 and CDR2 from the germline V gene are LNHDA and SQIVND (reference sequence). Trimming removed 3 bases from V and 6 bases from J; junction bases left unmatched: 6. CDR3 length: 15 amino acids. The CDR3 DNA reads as TGTGCCAGTAGTATTAGCGGGGCAGGGGCCGGGGAGCTGTTTTTT. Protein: CASSISGAGAGELFF.

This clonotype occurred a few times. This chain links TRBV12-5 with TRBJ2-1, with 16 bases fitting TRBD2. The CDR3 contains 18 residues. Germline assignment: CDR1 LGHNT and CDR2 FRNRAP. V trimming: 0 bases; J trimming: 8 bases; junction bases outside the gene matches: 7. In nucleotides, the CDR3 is TGTGCTAGTGGTTTGGTAAGGGCCGGGACTAGCGGGAGGGATGAGCAGTTCTTC. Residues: CASGLVRAGTSGRDEQFF.

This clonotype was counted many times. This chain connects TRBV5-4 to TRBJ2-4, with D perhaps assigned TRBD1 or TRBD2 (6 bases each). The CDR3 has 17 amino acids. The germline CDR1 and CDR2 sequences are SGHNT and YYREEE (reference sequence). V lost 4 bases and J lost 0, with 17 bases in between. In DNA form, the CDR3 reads TGTGCCAGCAGCCCAAGGGGGGACTGGGTAGCCAAAAACATTCAGTACTTC. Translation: CASSPRGDWVAKNIQYF.

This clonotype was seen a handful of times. The CDR3 is CASSRVPQHEQYF. CDR3 nucleotide sequence: TGTGCCAGCAGTAGGGTTCCCCAACACGAGCAGTACTTC. V and J are TRBV7-9 and TRBJ2-7; D ambiguous. Germline V gives CDR1 SEHNR, CDR2 FQNEAQ (reference sequence). The CDR3 covers 13 residues. V lost 6 bases and J 5 bases, leaving 14 bases between the germline ends.

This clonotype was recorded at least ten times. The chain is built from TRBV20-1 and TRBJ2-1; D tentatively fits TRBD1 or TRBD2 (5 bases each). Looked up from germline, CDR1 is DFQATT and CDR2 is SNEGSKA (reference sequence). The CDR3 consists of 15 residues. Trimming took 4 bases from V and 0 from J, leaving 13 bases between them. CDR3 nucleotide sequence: TGCAGTGCTACCGGTGGGGGTGGCTCCTACAATGAGCAGTTCTTC. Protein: CSATGGGGSYNEQFF.

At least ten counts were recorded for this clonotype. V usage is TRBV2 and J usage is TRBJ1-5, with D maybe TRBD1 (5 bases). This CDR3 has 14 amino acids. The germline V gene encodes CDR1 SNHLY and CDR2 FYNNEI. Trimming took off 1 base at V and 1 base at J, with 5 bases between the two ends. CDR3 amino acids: CASSEGDSNQPQHF. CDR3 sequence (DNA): TGTGCCAGCAGTGAAGGGGACAGCAATCAGCCCCAGCATTTT.

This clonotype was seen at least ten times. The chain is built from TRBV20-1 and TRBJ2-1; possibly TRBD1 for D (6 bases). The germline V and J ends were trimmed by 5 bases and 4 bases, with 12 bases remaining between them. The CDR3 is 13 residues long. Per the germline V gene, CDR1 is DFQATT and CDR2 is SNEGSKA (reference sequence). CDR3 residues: CSAHPTGYNEQFF. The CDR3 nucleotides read TGCAGTGCTCACCCGACAGGATACAATGAGCAGTTCTTC.

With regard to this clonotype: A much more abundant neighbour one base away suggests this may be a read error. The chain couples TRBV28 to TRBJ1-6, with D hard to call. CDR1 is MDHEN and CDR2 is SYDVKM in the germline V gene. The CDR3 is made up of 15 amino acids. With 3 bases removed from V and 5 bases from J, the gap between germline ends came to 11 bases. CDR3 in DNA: TGTGCCAGCAGTTTGAGAACACGAGATAATTCACCCCTCCACTTT. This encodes CASSLRTRDNSPLHF.

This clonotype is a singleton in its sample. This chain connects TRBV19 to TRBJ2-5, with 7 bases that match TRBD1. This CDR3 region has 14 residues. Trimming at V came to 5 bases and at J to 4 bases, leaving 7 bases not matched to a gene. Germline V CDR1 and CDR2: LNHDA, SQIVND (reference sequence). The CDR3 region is CASSLTGARETQYF. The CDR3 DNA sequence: TGTGCCAGTAGTTTAACAGGGGCGCGAGAGACCCAGTACTTC. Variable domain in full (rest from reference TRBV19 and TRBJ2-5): DGGITQSPKYLFRKEGQNVTLSCEQNLNHDAMYWYRQDPGQGLRLIYYSQIVNDFQKGDIAEGYSVSREKKESFPLTVTSAQKNPTAFYLCASSLTGARETQYFGPGTRLLVL.